The source of this T cell receptor beta chain is a study of blood T cells in healthy people across ages (dated by TCRdb to about 2015). Regarding the complete study: In model experiments, roughly one uniquely barcoded TCR beta cDNA molecule per two T cells was captured by template switching. Using deep sequencing normalized with unique cDNA molecular identifiers, the study measured how TCR beta repertoire diversity changes with age. The donors were split into four age groups: young (average 16 years), middle-aged (39), aged (about 56) and long-lived (roughly 86). Donors of different ages were randomly distributed across sequencing lanes to avoid experimental bias. Using the same blood draw, the study looked at two additional independent replicas of 1 million unique cDNA reads for two donors, one aged 18 to 30 and the other aged 80 or older.

The donors were roughly 40 Caucasian individuals from Russia, aged 6 to 90 years, who were systemically healthy. Each donor gave about 10 milliliters of peripheral blood, drawn into EDTA-treated Vacutainer tubes. PBMCs were isolated by Ficoll-Paque density-gradient centrifugation, with at least 6.5 million obtained per sample. Total RNA, at least 5.5 micrograms per sample, was extracted from PBMCs with Trizol reagent. Naive CD45RAhigh/CD27high T cell percentages were measured by flow cytometry on a PBMC aliquot from every donor. According to the germline V gene (reference sequence), CDR1 reads DFQATT and CDR2 reads SNEGSKA. The CDR3 has 16 amino acids, counting the end cysteine and phenylalanine. Of all the DNA, just the CDR3 is kept, 48 bases in frame from base 1. Unmatched junction bases come to 6, with V trimmed by 5 bases and J by 1 base. Study-level results and caveats: Donor CMV infection status was unknown, potentially confounding age-related changes in expanded clonotypes. As age increased, observed TCR beta diversity per million T cells dropped in a roughly linear way, and a significant reduction was already evident by age about 40. Bulk unsorted PBMC profiling prevented conclusive comparison of naive and antigen-experienced compartments. Compared with the aged group, more naive CD4+ T cells, fewer expanded clones and increased TCR diversity were shown by the long-lived group, suggesting age selection. Total diversity estimates from one million sequenced T cells were considered lower bounds and underestimates. Observed TCR beta diversity correlated strongly with the percentage of naive T cells measured by flow cytometry.

Library construction relied on 5' RACE. The sequencer was an Illumina HiSeq 2500. A second PCR of roughly 7 to 11 cycles was performed with a sample-barcoded 5' primer and a J-beta primer mix. Each TCR beta cDNA molecule received a unique molecular identifier from a template-switch 5' adaptor carrying 12 random nucleotides. Each sample yielded at least 3 million CDR3-containing paired-end reads. First-strand cDNA synthesis was performed from all RNA using the Mint cDNA synthesis kit, with priming by a TRBC-specific oligonucleotide. After uracil-DNA glycosylase treatment, a first 18-cycle PCR used universal primers M1SS and BC2_uni_R on all cDNA. The original methods were these. Each sample was normalized by randomly selecting 1 million high-quality reads, each carrying a distinct molecular identifier. Reads with shared molecular identifiers were discarded instead of being binned into consensus sequences. MiTCR, run with a Q25 quality threshold and the strictest error-elimination algorithm, handled CDR3 identification, clonotype clustering and error correction. A nonparametric unseen species model using Euler transformation provided a lower-bound estimate of total TCR beta diversity. TCRdb reprocessed the public reads (quality trimming at Q25 with fastp, clone calling with MiXCR) and kept in-frame beta chains. Rows merge per CDR3 protein into single entries with the most common DNA and genes. None of the V and J calls come from the authors' own analysis; TCRdb made them. The sample records approximately 810,000 distinct CDR3 sequences, 29% of which are singletons. Of the sample, 17% falls within the top ten clones.

Regarding this clonotype: Its antigen specificity is not known. No per-base quality is available; no much larger clone lies one base away.

This receptor was taken from a woman over 75 in good health. In this chain, TRBV20-1 is recombined with TRBJ2-2; TRBD2 agrees with 11 junctional bases. Input material: blood. This receptor has the CDR3 CSAPRGLAGNTGELFF. The bases are TGCAGTGCTCCAAGAGGACTAGCGGGGAACACCGGGGAGCTGTTTTTT.